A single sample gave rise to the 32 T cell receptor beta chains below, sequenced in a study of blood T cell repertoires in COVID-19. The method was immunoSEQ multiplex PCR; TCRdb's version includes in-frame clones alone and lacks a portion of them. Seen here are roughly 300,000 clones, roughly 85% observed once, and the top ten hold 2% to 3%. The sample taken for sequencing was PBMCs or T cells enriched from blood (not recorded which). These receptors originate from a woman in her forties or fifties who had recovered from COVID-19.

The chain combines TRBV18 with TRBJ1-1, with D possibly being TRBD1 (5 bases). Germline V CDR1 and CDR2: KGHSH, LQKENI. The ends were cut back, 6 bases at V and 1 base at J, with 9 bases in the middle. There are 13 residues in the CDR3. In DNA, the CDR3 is TGTGCCAGCTCGTACGACAGGAACACTGAAGCTTTCTTT. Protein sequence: CASSYDRNTEAFF.

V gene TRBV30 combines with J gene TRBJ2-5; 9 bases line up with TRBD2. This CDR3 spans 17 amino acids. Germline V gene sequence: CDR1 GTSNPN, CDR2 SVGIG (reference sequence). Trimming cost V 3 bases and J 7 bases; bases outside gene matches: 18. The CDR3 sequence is CAWRMGVAGAQYGTQYF. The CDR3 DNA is TGTGCCTGGAGAATGGGAGTAGCGGGGGCCCAATATGGGACCCAGTACTTC.

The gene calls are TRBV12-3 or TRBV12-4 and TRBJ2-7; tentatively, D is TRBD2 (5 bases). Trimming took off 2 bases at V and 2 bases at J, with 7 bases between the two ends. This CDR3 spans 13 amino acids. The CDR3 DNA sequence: TGTGCCAGCAGTTTACGGGGAGCCTACGAGCAGTACTTC. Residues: CASSLRGAYEQYF.

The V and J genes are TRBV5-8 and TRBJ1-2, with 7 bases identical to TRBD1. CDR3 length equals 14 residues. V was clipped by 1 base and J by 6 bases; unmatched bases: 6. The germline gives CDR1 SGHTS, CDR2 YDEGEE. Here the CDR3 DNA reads TGTGCCAGCAGCTTGCAAGGGACAGCAAATGGCTACACCTTC. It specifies CASSLQGTANGYTF.

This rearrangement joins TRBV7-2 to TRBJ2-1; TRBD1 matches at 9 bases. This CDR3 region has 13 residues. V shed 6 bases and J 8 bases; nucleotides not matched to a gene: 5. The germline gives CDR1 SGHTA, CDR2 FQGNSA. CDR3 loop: CASSRTGVHEQFF. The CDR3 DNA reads TGTGCCAGCAGTAGGACAGGGGTGCATGAGCAGTTCTTC.

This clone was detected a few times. The CDR3 is CSVYQGHEQYF. CDR3 bases: TGCAGCGTATATCAGGGCCACGAGCAGTACTTC. V and J are TRBV29-1 and TRBJ2-7; D possibly corresponds to TRBD1 (5 bases). Trimming stripped 6 bases from V and 5 bases from J, with 11 bases between. Germline values: CDR1 SQVTM, CDR2 ANQGSEA. This CDR3 region has 11 residues.

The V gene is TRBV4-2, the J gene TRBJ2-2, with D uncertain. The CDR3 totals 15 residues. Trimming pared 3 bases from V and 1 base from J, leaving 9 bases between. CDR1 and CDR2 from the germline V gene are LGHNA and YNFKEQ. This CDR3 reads CASSQISQNTGELFF. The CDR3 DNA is TGTGCCAGCAGCCAGATTTCACAGAACACCGGGGAGCTGTTTTTT.

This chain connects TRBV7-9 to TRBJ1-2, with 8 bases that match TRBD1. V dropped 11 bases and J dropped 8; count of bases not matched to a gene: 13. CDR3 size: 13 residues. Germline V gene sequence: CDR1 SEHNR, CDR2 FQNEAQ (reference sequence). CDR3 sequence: CASQEYRGIGYTF. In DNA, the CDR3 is TGTGCCTCCCAAGAGTACAGGGGGATAGGCTACACCTTC. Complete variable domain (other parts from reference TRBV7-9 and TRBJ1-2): DTGVSQNPRHKITKRGQNVTFRCDPISEHNRLYWYRQTLGQGPEFLTYFQNEAQLEKSRLLSDRFSAERPKGSFSTLEIQRTEQGDSAMYLCASQEYRGIGYTFGSGTRLTVV.

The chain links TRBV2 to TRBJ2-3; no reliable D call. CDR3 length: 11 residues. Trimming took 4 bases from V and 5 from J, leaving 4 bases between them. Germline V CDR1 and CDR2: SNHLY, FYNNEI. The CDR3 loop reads CASSVRDTQYF. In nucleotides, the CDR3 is TGTGCCAGCAGTGTGAGAGATACGCAGTATTTT. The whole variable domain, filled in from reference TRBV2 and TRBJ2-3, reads EPEVTQTPSHQVTQMGQEVILRCVPISNHLYFYWYRQILGQKVEFLVSFYNNEISEKSEIFDDQFSVERPDGSNFTLKIRSTKLEDSAMYFCASSVRDTQYFGPGTRLTVL.

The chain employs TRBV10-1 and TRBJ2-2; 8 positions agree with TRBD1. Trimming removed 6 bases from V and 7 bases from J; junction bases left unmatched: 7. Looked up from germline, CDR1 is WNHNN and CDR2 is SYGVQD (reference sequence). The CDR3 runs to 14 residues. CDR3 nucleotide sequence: TGCGCCAGCAGCGGACAGGGAAGAGGCGGGGAGCTGTTTTTT. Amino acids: CASSGQGRGGELFF.

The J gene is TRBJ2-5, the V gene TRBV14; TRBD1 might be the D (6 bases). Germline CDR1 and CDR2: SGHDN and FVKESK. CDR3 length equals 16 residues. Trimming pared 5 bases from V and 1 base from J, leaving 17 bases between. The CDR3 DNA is TGTGCCAGCAGCTCAGGGGAGACAGGTATCCAAGAGACCCAGTACTTC. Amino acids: CASSSGETGIQETQYF.

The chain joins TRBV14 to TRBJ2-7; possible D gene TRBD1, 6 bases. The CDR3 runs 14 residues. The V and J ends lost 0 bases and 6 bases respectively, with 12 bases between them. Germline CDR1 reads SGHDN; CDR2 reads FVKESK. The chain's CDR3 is CASSQDRGLGEQYF. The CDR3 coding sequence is TGTGCCAGCAGCCAAGACAGGGGCCTCGGCGAGCAGTACTTC.

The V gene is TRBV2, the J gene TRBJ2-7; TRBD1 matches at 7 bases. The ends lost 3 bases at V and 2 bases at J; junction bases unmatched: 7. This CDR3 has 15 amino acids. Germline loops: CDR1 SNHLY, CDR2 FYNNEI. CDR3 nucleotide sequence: TGTGCCAGCAGTGAGAGGGGGCTTAAGACCTACGAGCAGTACTTC. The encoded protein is CASSERGLKTYEQYF.

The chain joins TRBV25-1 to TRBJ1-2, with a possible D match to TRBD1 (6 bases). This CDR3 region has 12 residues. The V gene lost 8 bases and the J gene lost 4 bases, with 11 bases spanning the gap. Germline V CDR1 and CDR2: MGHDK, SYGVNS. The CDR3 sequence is CASASGVYGYTF. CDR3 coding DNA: TGTGCCAGCGCATCAGGGGTCTATGGCTACACCTTC.

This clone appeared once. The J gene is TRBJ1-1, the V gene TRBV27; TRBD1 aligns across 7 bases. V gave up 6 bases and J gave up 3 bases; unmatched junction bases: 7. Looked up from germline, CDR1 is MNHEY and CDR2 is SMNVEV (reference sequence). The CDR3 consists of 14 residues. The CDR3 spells CASRSTGRYTEAFF. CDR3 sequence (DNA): TGTGCCAGCAGATCGACAGGGAGATACACTGAAGCTTTCTTT.

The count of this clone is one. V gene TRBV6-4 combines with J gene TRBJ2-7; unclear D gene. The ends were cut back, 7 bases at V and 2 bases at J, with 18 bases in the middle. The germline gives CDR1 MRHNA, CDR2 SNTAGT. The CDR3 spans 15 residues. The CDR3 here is CASTELRHHTYEQYF. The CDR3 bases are TGTGCCAGCACCGAACTGAGGCACCATACCTACGAGCAGTACTTC.

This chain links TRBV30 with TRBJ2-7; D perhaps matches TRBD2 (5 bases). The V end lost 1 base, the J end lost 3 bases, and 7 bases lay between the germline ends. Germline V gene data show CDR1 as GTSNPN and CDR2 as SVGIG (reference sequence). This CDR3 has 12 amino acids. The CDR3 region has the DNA TGTGCCTGGAGTGCGGGATTCTACGAGCAGTACTTC. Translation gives CAWSAGFYEQYF.

CDR3 amino acids: CASSGPNYGYTF. CDR3 in DNA: TGTGCCAGCAGCGGCCCTAACTATGGCTACACCTTC. V gene TRBV6-2 or TRBV6-3 combines with J gene TRBJ1-2; the D is unclear. This CDR3 comprises 12 residues. V lost 6 bases and J 0 bases, leaving 5 bases between the germline ends. Germline V lookup: CDR1 MNHEY, CDR2 SVGEGT.

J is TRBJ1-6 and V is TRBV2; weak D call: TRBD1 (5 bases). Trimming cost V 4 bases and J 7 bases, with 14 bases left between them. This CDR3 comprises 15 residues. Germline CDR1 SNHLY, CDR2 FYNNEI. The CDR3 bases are TGTGCCAGCAGTGCAACTGACAGTCTCAATTCACCCCTCCACTTT. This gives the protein CASSATDSLNSPLHF.

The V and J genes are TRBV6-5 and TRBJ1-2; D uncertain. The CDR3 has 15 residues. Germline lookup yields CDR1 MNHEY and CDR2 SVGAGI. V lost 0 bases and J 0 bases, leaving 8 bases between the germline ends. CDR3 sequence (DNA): TGTGCCAGCAGTTACTCGTTTACAACTAACTATGGCTACACCTTC. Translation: CASSYSFTTNYGYTF.

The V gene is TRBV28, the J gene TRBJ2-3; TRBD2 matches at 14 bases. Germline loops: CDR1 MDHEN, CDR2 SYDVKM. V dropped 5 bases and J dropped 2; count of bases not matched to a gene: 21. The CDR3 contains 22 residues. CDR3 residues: CASSGSGTSGSRRLFSTDTQYF. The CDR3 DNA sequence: TGTGCCAGCAGTGGTTCCGGGACTAGCGGGAGCAGAAGGTTATTCTCCACAGATACGCAGTATTTT.

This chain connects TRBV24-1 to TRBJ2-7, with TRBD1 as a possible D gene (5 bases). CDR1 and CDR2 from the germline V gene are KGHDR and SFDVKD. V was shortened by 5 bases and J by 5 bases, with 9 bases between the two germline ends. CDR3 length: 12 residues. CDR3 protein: CATSGQRNEQYF. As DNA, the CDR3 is TGTGCCACCAGTGGACAGCGCAACGAGCAGTACTTC.

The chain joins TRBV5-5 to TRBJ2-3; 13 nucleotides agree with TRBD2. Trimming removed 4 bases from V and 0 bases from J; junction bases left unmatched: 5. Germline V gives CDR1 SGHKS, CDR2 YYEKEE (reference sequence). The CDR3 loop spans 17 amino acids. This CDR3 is CASSRGLAGDSTDTQYF. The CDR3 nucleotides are TGTGCCAGCAGCAGAGGACTAGCGGGAGATAGCACAGATACGCAGTATTTT. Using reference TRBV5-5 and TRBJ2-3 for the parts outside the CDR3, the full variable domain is DAGVTQSPTHLIKTRGQQVTLRCSPISGHKSVSWYQQVLGQGPQFIFQYYEKEERGRGNFPDRFSARQFPNYSSELNVNALLLGDSALYLCASSRGLAGDSTDTQYFGPGTRLTVL.

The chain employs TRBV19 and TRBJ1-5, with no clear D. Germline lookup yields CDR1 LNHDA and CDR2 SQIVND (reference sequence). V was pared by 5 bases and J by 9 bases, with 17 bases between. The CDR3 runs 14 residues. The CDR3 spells CASSPGGRPGPQHF. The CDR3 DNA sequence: TGTGCCAGTAGTCCGGGAGGGCGACCTGGGCCCCAGCATTTT.

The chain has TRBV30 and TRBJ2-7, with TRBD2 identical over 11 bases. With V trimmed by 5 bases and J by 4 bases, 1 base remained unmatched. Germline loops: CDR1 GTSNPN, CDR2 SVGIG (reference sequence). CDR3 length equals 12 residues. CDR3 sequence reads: CAWGTSGYEQYF. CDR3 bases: TGTGCCTGGGGGACTAGCGGTTACGAGCAGTACTTC.

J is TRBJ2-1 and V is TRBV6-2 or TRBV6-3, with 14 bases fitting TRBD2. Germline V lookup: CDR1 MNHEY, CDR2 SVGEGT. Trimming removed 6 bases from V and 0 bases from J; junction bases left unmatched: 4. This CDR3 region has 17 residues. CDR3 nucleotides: TGTGCCAGCAGCCGGACTAGCGGGGGGCCCTCCTACAATGAGCAGTTCTTC. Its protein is CASSRTSGGPSYNEQFF.

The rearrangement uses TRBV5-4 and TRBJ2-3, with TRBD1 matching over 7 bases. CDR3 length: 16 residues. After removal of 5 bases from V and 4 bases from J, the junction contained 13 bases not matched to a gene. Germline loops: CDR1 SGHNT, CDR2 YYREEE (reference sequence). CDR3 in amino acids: CASRKGANSISDTQYF. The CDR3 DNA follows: TGTGCCAGCAGGAAGGGGGCCAATTCTATCTCAGATACGCAGTATTTT.

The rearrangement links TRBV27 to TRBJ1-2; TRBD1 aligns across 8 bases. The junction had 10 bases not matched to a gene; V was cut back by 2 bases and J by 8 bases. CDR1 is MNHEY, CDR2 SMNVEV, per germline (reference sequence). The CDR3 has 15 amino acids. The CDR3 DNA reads TGTGCCAGCAGTTTAATTCCAGGGGGCGCGGCGGGCTACACCTTC. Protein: CASSLIPGGAAGYTF.

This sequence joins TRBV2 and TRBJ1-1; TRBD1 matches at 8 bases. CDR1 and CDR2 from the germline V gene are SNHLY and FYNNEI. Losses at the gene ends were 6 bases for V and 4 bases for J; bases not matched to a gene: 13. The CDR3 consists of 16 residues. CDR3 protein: CASSGAGGVGGTEAFF. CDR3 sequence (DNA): TGTGCCAGCAGCGGGGCAGGGGGCGTAGGGGGCACTGAAGCTTTCTTT.

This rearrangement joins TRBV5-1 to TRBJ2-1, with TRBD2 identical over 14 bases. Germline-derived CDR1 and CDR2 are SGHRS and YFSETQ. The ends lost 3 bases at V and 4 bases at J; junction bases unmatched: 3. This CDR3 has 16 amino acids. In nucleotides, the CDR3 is TGCGCCAGCAGCTGGGGGACTAGCGGGAGTTACAATGAGCAGTTCTTC. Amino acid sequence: CASSWGTSGSYNEQFF.

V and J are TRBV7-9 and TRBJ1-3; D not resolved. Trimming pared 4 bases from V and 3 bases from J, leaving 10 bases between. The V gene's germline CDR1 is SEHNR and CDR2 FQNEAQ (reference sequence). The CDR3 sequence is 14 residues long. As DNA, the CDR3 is TGTGCCAGCAGCTCGTGGAGGGATGGAAACACCATATATTTT. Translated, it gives CASSSWRDGNTIYF.

CDR3 nucleotide sequence: TGTGCCAGCAGCTTAAATCGGGTACAGGGGGCCAATGAAAAACTGTTTTTT. This gives the protein CASSLNRVQGANEKLFF. The chain is built from TRBV7-9 and TRBJ1-4; TRBD1 agrees at 9 bases. The CDR3 is 17 amino acids. The junction had 9 bases not matched to a gene; V was cut back by 2 bases and J by 5 bases. From germline, CDR1 is SEHNR and CDR2 FQNEAQ (reference sequence).